This TCR beta chain is drawn from a study of regulatory dendritic cells for organ transplantation. With regard to this clone: The antigen remains unidentified.

Clones were sequenced by immunoSEQ multiplex PCR, and TCRdb holds only the in-frame ones, with some missing. The sample yields around 30,000 clones, approximately 78% seen once. J gave up 8 bases and V 4 bases, and 7 bases lay outside the gene matches. Germline values: CDR1 MNHEY, CDR2 SMNVEV (reference sequence). The CDR3 is 15 amino acids. CD4+ or CD8+ T cells were sorted as naive CD45RA+ or memory CD45RO+. Findings of the study overall: Of resting T cell subsets, memory CD8+ had the most alloreactive clonotypes. Regulatory dendritic cells appeared to expand memory CD8+ clones less than mature ones.

This chain joins TRBV27 and TRBJ2-1; TRBD2 agrees at 11 bases. This clonotype was obtained from a human donor in good health. Sequenced: naive CD4+ T cells from blood. Subset here: CD45RA+ naive T cells. CDR3 residues: CASSSIAGGNYEQFF. The CDR3 DNA reads as TGTGCCAGCAGTTCGATAGCGGGGGGGAACTATGAGCAGTTCTTC.